A single sample gave rise to the 32 T cell receptor beta chains below, sequenced in a study of cytomegalovirus exposure and HLA in healthy donors. The PCR employed 60 Vbeta primers together with 13 Jbeta primers. Some clones are missing from TCRdb's copy, which holds only in-frame ones; the method was immunoSEQ multiplex PCR. The data hold around 100,000 clones, with roughly three quarters observed a single time. The sample consisted of PBMCs. The receptors were gathered from a man aged 35 to 55 in good health and CMV-seropositive.

CDR3 DNA: TGCGCCAGCAGCCAAGACCCAGGGGGCTATGGCTACACCTTC. The encoded protein is CASSQDPGGYGYTF. The chain joins TRBV4-3 to TRBJ1-2; TRBD1 agrees at 7 bases. Trimming took 0 bases from V and 4 from J; bases not matched to a gene: 2. The CDR3 spans 14 residues. CDR1 is LGHNA, CDR2 YSLEER, per germline.

This clone was picked up a small number of times. This chain links TRBV5-4 with TRBJ1-1; D not resolved. The CDR3 loop spans 14 amino acids. Germline CDR1 is SGHNT and CDR2 is YYREEE (reference sequence). Deletions cut 1 base from V and 0 bases from J, with 7 bases between. The CDR3 region is CASSLSVLNTEAFF. In DNA, the CDR3 is TGTGCCAGCAGCTTGTCAGTTTTGAACACTGAAGCTTTCTTT.

This clone came up a few times. The J gene is TRBJ2-1, the V gene TRBV27; 13 nucleotides match TRBD2. CDR3 length: 22 residues. V was clipped by 2 bases and J by 7 bases; unmatched bases: 23. Germline CDR1 MNHEY, CDR2 SMNVEV (reference sequence). The CDR3 is CASSLGSRGLAGWRIFGNEQFF. CDR3 in DNA: TGTGCCAGCAGTTTAGGCTCGAGGGGACTAGCGGGATGGAGGATTTTCGGGAATGAGCAGTTCTTC.

The chain employs TRBV5-1 and TRBJ2-5; 9 bases map to TRBD1. The V segment lost 4 bases and the J segment 4 bases; nucleotides outside the gene matches: 2. Per germline, CDR1 SGHRS and CDR2 YFSETQ. This CDR3 contains 13 residues. The DNA for the CDR3 is TGCGCCAGCAGCGAGGGACAGGGAGAGACCCAGTACTTC. Translated: CASSEGQGETQYF.

The J gene is TRBJ1-3, the V gene TRBV4-1; 9 bases are shared with TRBD1. The CDR3 consists of 16 residues. The ends lost 4 bases at V and 2 bases at J; junction bases unmatched: 6. Germline V CDR1 and CDR2: MGHRA, YSYEKL. CDR3 sequence (DNA): TGCGCCAGCAGCCTGCCCGGGACAGGGACTGGAAACACCATATATTTT. Translated, it gives CASSLPGTGTGNTIYF.

The chain uses TRBV18 and TRBJ1-2; 8 bases agree with TRBD1. Germline loops: CDR1 KGHSH, CDR2 LQKENI. V lost 0 bases, J lost 8 bases, and 8 bases stayed unmatched. The CDR3 is made up of 15 amino acids. The CDR3 nucleotides are TGTGCCAGCTCACCACCGGTTCAGGGGGCAAGCGGCTACACCTTC. It specifies CASSPPVQGASGYTF.

This chain joins TRBV7-2 and TRBJ1-5; 7 nucleotides align to TRBD1. Germline V gene data show CDR1 as SGHTA and CDR2 as FQGNSA. The CDR3 loop spans 14 amino acids. V was clipped by 5 bases and J by 7 bases; unmatched bases: 8. This CDR3 reads CASSLRQGNQPQHF. CDR3 coding DNA: TGTGCCAGCAGCCTCCGACAGGGTAACCAGCCCCAGCATTTT.

The V and J genes are TRBV5-8 and TRBJ2-7; TRBD2 agrees at 7 bases. Per germline, CDR1 SGHTS and CDR2 YDEGEE. V was clipped by 1 base and J by 3 bases; unmatched bases: 16. This CDR3 region has 18 residues. The CDR3, as DNA: TGTGCCAGCAGCTTGTGGTGGGGGGGAATTGGGCGATACTACGAGCAGTACTTC. Amino acids: CASSLWWGGIGRYYEQYF.

This sequence joins TRBV19 and TRBJ1-1; D is perhaps TRBD1 (5 bases). The CDR3 is made up of 16 amino acids. CDR1 and CDR2 from the germline V gene are LNHDA and SQIVND (reference sequence). V was trimmed by 3 bases and J by 4 bases, leaving 18 bases between them. In DNA form, the CDR3 reads TGTGCCAGTAGTATTTCGAGGGGCTGGAGGGCCACTGAAGCTTTCTTT. It yields the protein CASSISRGWRATEAFF.

This chain connects TRBV30 to TRBJ2-1, with unresolved D. From germline, CDR1 is GTSNPN and CDR2 SVGIG (reference sequence). V dropped 1 base and J dropped 0 bases, with 7 bases sitting between them. The CDR3 consists of 14 residues. The CDR3 protein is CAWSAASSYNEQFF. CDR3 sequence (DNA): TGTGCCTGGAGTGCCGCGAGCTCCTACAATGAGCAGTTCTTC.

The chain recombines TRBV13 with TRBJ1-4; 9 bases align to TRBD1. V shed 1 base, J shed 6 bases, and the junction held 3 bases outside the gene matches. This CDR3 has 15 amino acids. Germline CDR1 is PRHDT and CDR2 is FYEKMQ (reference sequence). CDR3 DNA: TGTGCCAGCAGCTTAGAGGGACAGGGAGATGAAAAACTGTTTTTT. It codes for CASSLEGQGDEKLFF.

The chain employs TRBV4-2 and TRBJ2-7, with unresolved D. V lost 0 bases to trimming and J lost 3 bases, with 15 bases between them. The CDR3 has 16 residues. Per the germline V gene, CDR1 is LGHNA and CDR2 is YNFKEQ. CDR3 in amino acids: CASSQDPGSPNYEQYF. CDR3 bases: TGTGCCAGCAGCCAAGATCCCGGGTCACCGAACTACGAGCAGTACTTC.

The chain employs TRBV6-5 and TRBJ2-2, with D possibly TRBD1 on 6 matching bases. The CDR3 spans 14 residues. Germline V lookup: CDR1 MNHEY, CDR2 SVGAGI. V shed 9 bases and J shed 0 bases, with 11 bases lying between them. The CDR3 DNA reads TGTGCCAGTTCGGGACAAGCGAACACCGGGGAGCTGTTTTTT. Protein: CASSGQANTGELFF.

V and J are TRBV6-7 and TRBJ2-7; 10 positions agree with TRBD2. TRBV6-7 qualifies as an ORF whose function is uncertain. The CDR3 is 20 residues long. V was pared by 2 bases and J by 7 bases, with 23 bases of the junction left unmatched. Here the CDR3 DNA reads TGTGCCAGCAGTTACACCCCAACCGTAAGCGGGAGGGCCCGACTGCTGGAGCAGTACGTC. It encodes CASSYTPTVSGRARLLEQYV.

This chain uses TRBV2 with TRBJ2-7, with 8 bases matching TRBD2. The junction had 11 bases not matched to a gene; V was cut back by 7 bases and J by 6 bases. CDR3 length: 14 residues. Germline loops: CDR1 SNHLY, CDR2 FYNNEI. CDR3 in DNA: TGTGCCAGCATGAGAGCGGGAGTGGGGGCCGAGCAGTACGTC. Its protein is CASMRAGVGAEQYV.

The chain uses TRBV27 and TRBJ2-7; weak D call: TRBD2 (5 bases). V shed 2 bases and J shed 2 bases, with 22 bases lying between them. Looked up from germline, CDR1 is MNHEY and CDR2 is SMNVEV (reference sequence). There are 18 residues in the CDR3. The CDR3 here is CASSLGLPSGFSAYEQYF. The CDR3, as DNA: TGTGCCAGCAGTTTAGGATTGCCCTCGGGATTTAGCGCCTACGAGCAGTACTTC.

This chain joins TRBV4-1 and TRBJ1-1; 8 bases match TRBD1. The CDR3 covers 15 residues. Germline lookup yields CDR1 MGHRA and CDR2 YSYEKL. With V trimmed by 4 bases and J by 1 base, 5 bases remained unmatched. The CDR3 DNA reads TGCGCCAGCAGCCTCATTGGGACAGGGAACACTGAAGCTTTCTTT. Translation gives CASSLIGTGNTEAFF.

This clone was detected a few times. V gene TRBV5-1 combines with J gene TRBJ2-3, with 10 nucleotides matching TRBD2. The CDR3 is made up of 16 amino acids. With V trimmed by 0 bases and J by 4 bases, 5 bases remained unmatched. CDR1 is SGHRS and CDR2 is YFSETQ in the germline V gene. The CDR3 here is CASSLGLAGVSDTQYF. The CDR3 DNA sequence: TGCGCCAGCAGCTTGGGGCTAGCGGGAGTCTCAGATACGCAGTATTTT.

This chain uses TRBV6-1 with TRBJ2-3, with 7 bases identical to TRBD1. Germline CDR1 is MNHNS and CDR2 is SASEGT. The CDR3 sequence is 13 residues long. J gave up 5 bases and V 6 bases, and 5 bases lay outside the gene matches. In DNA, the CDR3 is TGTGCCAGCAGGACAGGGAACATAGATACGCAGTATTTT. Translation: CASRTGNIDTQYF.

The chain recombines TRBV7-9 with TRBJ1-2; D possibly corresponds to TRBD1 (6 bases). V was trimmed by 2 bases and J by 7 bases, leaving 8 bases between them. CDR1 and CDR2 from the germline V gene are SEHNR and FQNEAQ (reference sequence). The CDR3 length is 12 residues. CDR3 amino acids: CASSLTGFGYTF. The CDR3 DNA reads TGTGCCAGCAGCTTAACAGGGTTTGGCTACACCTTC.

The V and J genes are TRBV4-1 and TRBJ2-7; possible D gene TRBD2, 5 bases. Trimming stripped 0 bases from V and 3 bases from J, with 15 bases between. The CDR3 contains 16 residues. The V gene's germline CDR1 is MGHRA and CDR2 YSYEKL. CDR3 nucleotides: TGCGCCAGCAGCCAAGATACTCCCCCCGAGGGCTACGAGCAGTACTTC. Translating gives CASSQDTPPEGYEQYF.

This chain links TRBV7-9 with TRBJ1-2, with 10 positions matching TRBD1. V lost 7 bases and J lost 6; bases outside the gene matches: 5. CDR1 is SEHNR, CDR2 FQNEAQ, per germline (reference sequence). The CDR3 contains 13 residues. CDR3 region: CASIGQGVHGYTF. In DNA form, the CDR3 reads TGTGCCAGCATTGGACAGGGGGTTCATGGCTACACCTTC.

V and J are TRBV7-2 and TRBJ2-7, with D maybe TRBD1 (5 bases). Germline V gene sequence: CDR1 SGHTA, CDR2 FQGNSA. The CDR3 has 16 amino acids. With 4 bases removed from V and 2 bases from J, the gap between germline ends came to 18 bases. The DNA for the CDR3 is TGTGCCAGCAGCTCAGACTCGACAGCAGCCGCCTACGAGCAGTACTTC. Encoded protein: CASSSDSTAAAYEQYF.

The chain is built from TRBV6-5 and TRBJ2-7; a weak D match, TRBD2 (6 bases). The CDR3 is made up of 15 amino acids. The ends were cut back, 4 bases at V and 2 bases at J, with 15 bases in the middle. CDR1 and CDR2 (germline): MNHEY, SVGAGI. The CDR3 DNA is TGTGCCAGCAGTTCGCCGGGACTGGTCGCCTACGAGCAGTACTTC. Protein sequence: CASSSPGLVAYEQYF.

This clone has more than one count but fewer than ten. The CDR3 bases are TGTGCCAGCAGGATACCTAGCGGGAGCTACAATGAGCAGTTCTTC. It specifies CASRIPSGSYNEQFF. The chain carries TRBV27 and TRBJ2-1; 10 positions match TRBD2. V shed 6 bases and J 3 bases; nucleotides not matched to a gene: 5. There are 15 residues in the CDR3. The germline V gene encodes CDR1 MNHEY and CDR2 SMNVEV (reference sequence).

This clone appeared once. This chain connects TRBV4-3 to TRBJ2-2, with a possible D match to TRBD1 (5 bases). This CDR3 region has 15 residues. Germline CDR1 is LGHNA and CDR2 is YSLEER. V dropped 1 base and J dropped 5 bases, with 11 bases sitting between them. The CDR3: CASSQAGTGTGELFF. CDR3 DNA sequence: TGCGCCAGCAGCCAAGCGGGCACAGGAACCGGGGAGCTGTTTTTT.

Concerning this clone: At one boundary the junction diverges from the germline segment, which might be a read error. CDR3 bases: TGCGCCAGCAGCTTAGGCGGGAGTGGCGCAGATACGCAGTATTTT. As protein: CASSLGGSGADTQYF. The rearrangement links TRBV11-3 to TRBJ2-3, with 7 bases identical to TRBD2. Germline CDR1 reads SGHNT; CDR2 reads YENEEA. The CDR3 spans 15 residues.

V gene TRBV27 combines with J gene TRBJ1-2; TRBD1 might be the D (5 bases). Per the germline V gene, CDR1 is MNHEY and CDR2 is SMNVEV (reference sequence). Trimming took 6 bases from V and 4 from J, leaving 15 bases between them. The length of the CDR3 is 14 residues. CDR3 residues: CASRGTFPSYGYTF. For the CDR3, the DNA is TGTGCCAGCAGGGGGACTTTTCCCAGCTATGGCTACACCTTC.

V gene TRBV5-1 combines with J gene TRBJ2-5, with D maybe TRBD2 (5 bases). V lost 4 bases and J lost 2, with 15 bases in between. The CDR3 is 15 amino acids. CDR1 and CDR2 (germline): SGHRS, YFSETQ. CDR3: CASSAGHGRQETQYF. CDR3 sequence (DNA): TGCGCCAGCAGCGCGGGTCACGGACGTCAAGAGACCCAGTACTTC.

The rearrangement joins TRBV28 to TRBJ1-2; 9 bases fit TRBD1. V was clipped by 6 bases and J by 3 bases; unmatched bases: 8. The germline CDR1 and CDR2 sequences are MDHEN and SYDVKM. The length of the CDR3 is 15 residues. The CDR3 sequence is CASSWGTGLDYGYTF. CDR3 nucleotide sequence: TGTGCCAGCAGCTGGGGGACAGGGCTTGACTATGGCTACACCTTC.

The rearrangement links TRBV18 to TRBJ2-7; 7 nucleotides align to TRBD1. CDR1 is KGHSH, CDR2 LQKENI, per germline. V lost 3 bases, J lost 5 bases, and 10 bases stayed unmatched. CDR3 length: 15 residues. The CDR3 DNA is TGTGCCAGCTCACCGAAATCAGGGGGATTCGACGAGCAGTACTTC. It translates to CASSPKSGGFDEQYF.

V and J are TRBV7-8 and TRBJ2-1; 10 bases fit TRBD2. The CDR3 totals 19 residues. Per germline, CDR1 SGHVS and CDR2 FQNEAQ. V gave up 1 base and J gave up 6 bases; unmatched junction bases: 15. The CDR3 loop reads CASSLVGGIGTSAFNEQFF. The CDR3 DNA reads as TGTGCCAGCAGCTTAGTAGGGGGGATTGGGACTAGCGCCTTCAATGAGCAGTTCTTC.